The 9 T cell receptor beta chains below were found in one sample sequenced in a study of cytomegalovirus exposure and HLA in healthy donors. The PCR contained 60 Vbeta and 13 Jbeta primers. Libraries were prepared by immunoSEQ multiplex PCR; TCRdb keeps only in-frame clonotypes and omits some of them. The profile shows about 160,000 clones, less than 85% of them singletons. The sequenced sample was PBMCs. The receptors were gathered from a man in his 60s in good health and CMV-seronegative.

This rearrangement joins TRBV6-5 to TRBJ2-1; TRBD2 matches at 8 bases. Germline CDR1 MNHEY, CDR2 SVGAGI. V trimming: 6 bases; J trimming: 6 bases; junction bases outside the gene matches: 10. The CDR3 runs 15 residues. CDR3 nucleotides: TGTGCCAGCAGCGATAGGGCGGGAGGTGTCAATGAGCAGTTCTTC. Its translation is CASSDRAGGVNEQFF.

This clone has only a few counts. As DNA, the CDR3 is TGTGCCAGCAGTTCAGCCCCGGTTAGCGGGGCCAACGTCCTGACTTTC. Translated, it gives CASSSAPVSGANVLTF. J is TRBJ2-6 and V is TRBV14; no definite D call. The CDR3 contains 16 residues. From germline, CDR1 is SGHDN and CDR2 FVKESK. Between the trimmed V and J ends, which lost 6 bases and 4 bases, there was a span of 16 bases.

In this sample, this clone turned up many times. This CDR3 reads CASTLGPDSYEQYF. The DNA of the CDR3 is TGTGCCAGCACCTTGGGCCCCGACAGCTACGAGCAGTACTTC. The chain couples TRBV6-6 to TRBJ2-7; D may be TRBD1 (5 bases). V was clipped by 7 bases and J by 3 bases, with 16 bases between them. Germline V gene sequence: CDR1 MNHNY, CDR2 SVGAGI (reference sequence). The length of the CDR3 is 14 residues.

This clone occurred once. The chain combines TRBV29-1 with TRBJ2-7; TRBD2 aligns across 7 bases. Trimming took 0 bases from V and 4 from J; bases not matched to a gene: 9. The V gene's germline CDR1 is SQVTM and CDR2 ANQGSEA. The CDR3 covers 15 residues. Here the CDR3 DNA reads TGCAGCGTTGAAGATATCGCGGGAGCGGCTTACGAGCAGTACTTC. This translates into CSVEDIAGAAYEQYF.

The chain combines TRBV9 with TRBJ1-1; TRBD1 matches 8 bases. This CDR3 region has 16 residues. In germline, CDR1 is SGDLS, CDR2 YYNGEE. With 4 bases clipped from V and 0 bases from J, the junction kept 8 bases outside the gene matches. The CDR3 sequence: CASSPHGGQVNTEAFF. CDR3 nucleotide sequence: TGTGCCAGCAGCCCTCACGGGGGACAGGTGAACACTGAAGCTTTCTTT.

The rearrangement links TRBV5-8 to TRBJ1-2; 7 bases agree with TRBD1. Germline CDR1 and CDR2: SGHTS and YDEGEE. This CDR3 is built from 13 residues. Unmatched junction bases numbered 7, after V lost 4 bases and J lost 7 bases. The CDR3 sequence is CASSRDSYIGYTF. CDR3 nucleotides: TGTGCCAGCAGCCGGGACAGCTACATTGGCTACACCTTC.

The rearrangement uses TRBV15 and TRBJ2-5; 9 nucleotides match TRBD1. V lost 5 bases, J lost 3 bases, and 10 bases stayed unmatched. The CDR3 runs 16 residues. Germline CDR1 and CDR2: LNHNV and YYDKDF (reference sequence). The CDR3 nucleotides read TGTGCCACCAGCCCAAAGATGGGACAGGGCAAAGAGACCCAGTACTTC. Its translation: CATSPKMGQGKETQYF.

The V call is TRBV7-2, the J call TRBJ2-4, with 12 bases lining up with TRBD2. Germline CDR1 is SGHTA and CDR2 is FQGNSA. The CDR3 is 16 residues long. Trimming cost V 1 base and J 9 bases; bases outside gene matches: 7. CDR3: CASSLEASGRGGIQYF. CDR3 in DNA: TGTGCCAGCAGCTTAGAGGCTAGCGGGAGGGGTGGCATTCAGTACTTC.

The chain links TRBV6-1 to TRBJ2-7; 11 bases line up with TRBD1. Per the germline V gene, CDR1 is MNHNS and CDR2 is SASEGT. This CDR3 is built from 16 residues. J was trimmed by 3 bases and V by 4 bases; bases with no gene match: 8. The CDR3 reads CASSGTGTGGVYEQYF. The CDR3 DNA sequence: TGTGCCAGCAGTGGGACCGGGACAGGGGGAGTCTACGAGCAGTACTTC.